The sequence of this TCR beta chain was determined in a study of immune heterogeneity within non-small cell lung tumors. The germline V gene encodes CDR1 LNHDA and CDR2 SQIVND (reference sequence). The CDR3 spans 15 residues. V was shortened by 1 base and J by 2 bases, with 9 bases between the two germline ends. Points from the study as a whole: Within a patient, dominant CDR3 beta clonotypes were shared across sites, though different locations had unique frequent clones. Clonality of local T cells correlated moderately but significantly with local tumor mutational burden (R 0.3 to 0.4).

Notes on this clonotype: Its antigen is not known.

The TCR beta CDR3 region underwent multiplex PCR amplification with 32 V and 13 J primers. TCRdb passed the multiplex PCR reads through MiXCR, listing each CDR3 protein once. In the table there are over 25,000 distinct CDR3 sequences, about 30% of which are singletons. Template was bulk tumor genomic DNA, roughly 600 ng per sample. Biopsies, several per primary tumor and spaced far apart, were collected during surgery. Patients with untreated, newly diagnosed non-small cell lung cancer underwent curative surgery. Donors were newly diagnosed non-small cell lung cancer patients having surgery with curative intent.

The V and J genes are TRBV19 and TRBJ2-4; no clear D gene. Sample: lung tumor tissue. This sequence was found in a man aged 40-49 years with non-small cell lung cancer. This CDR3 reads CASSIAGFSKNIQYF. The CDR3 bases are TGTGCCAGTAGTATAGCCGGTTTTTCCAAAAACATTCAGTACTTC.